This T cell receptor beta chain was obtained from a study of blood T cell repertoires in COVID-19. Study information: Samples representing acute and convalescent COVID-19 were sourced from the United States, Italy and Spain.

In the original processing: Estimation of nucleated cell counts relied on the amplification of reference gene primers. Libraries were prepared by immunoSEQ multiplex PCR; TCRdb keeps only in-frame clonotypes and omits some of them. From that table come the V and J calls and clone size; the DNA was used to work out D and trimming. This table has 150,000 to 200,000 clones, 86% appearing once. The sequenced sample was peripheral blood. The sequence was obtained from a woman in her fifties or sixties with COVID-19, enrolled during active disease.

The CDR3 DNA reads TGTGCCAGCAGCTTAGATCCGAGCTCCTACAATGAGCAGTTCTTC. Translation: CASSLDPSSYNEQFF. V usage is TRBV11-3 and J usage is TRBJ2-1; no reliable D call. The V end lost 0 bases, the J end lost 0 bases, and 6 bases lay between the germline ends. This CDR3 spans 15 amino acids. The germline gives CDR1 SGHNT, CDR2 YENEEA.